The TCR beta chain described here comes from a study of CD8+ T cells in alopecia areata. The authors extracted RNA and reverse transcribed it into cDNA as the sequencing template. Clones were read by immunoSEQ multiplex PCR, and TCRdb kept only the in-frame ones, dropping some. The sample holds about 110,000 clones, approximately 50% seen once. Trimming left V 4 bases short and J 0 bases short, with 16 bases between. This CDR3 has 16 amino acids. Germline V gene lookup returns CDR1 SGHNT and CDR2 YYREEE (reference sequence). Material: NKG2D-low CD8+ T cells sorted from blood. The rearrangement uses TRBV5-4 and TRBJ1-1; D may be TRBD1 (6 bases). This receptor was obtained from a human donor with alopecia areata. CDR3 region: CASSPDSTAMNTEAFF. In DNA, the CDR3 is TGTGCCAGCAGCCCGGACAGTACGGCTATGAACACTGAAGCTTTCTTT.